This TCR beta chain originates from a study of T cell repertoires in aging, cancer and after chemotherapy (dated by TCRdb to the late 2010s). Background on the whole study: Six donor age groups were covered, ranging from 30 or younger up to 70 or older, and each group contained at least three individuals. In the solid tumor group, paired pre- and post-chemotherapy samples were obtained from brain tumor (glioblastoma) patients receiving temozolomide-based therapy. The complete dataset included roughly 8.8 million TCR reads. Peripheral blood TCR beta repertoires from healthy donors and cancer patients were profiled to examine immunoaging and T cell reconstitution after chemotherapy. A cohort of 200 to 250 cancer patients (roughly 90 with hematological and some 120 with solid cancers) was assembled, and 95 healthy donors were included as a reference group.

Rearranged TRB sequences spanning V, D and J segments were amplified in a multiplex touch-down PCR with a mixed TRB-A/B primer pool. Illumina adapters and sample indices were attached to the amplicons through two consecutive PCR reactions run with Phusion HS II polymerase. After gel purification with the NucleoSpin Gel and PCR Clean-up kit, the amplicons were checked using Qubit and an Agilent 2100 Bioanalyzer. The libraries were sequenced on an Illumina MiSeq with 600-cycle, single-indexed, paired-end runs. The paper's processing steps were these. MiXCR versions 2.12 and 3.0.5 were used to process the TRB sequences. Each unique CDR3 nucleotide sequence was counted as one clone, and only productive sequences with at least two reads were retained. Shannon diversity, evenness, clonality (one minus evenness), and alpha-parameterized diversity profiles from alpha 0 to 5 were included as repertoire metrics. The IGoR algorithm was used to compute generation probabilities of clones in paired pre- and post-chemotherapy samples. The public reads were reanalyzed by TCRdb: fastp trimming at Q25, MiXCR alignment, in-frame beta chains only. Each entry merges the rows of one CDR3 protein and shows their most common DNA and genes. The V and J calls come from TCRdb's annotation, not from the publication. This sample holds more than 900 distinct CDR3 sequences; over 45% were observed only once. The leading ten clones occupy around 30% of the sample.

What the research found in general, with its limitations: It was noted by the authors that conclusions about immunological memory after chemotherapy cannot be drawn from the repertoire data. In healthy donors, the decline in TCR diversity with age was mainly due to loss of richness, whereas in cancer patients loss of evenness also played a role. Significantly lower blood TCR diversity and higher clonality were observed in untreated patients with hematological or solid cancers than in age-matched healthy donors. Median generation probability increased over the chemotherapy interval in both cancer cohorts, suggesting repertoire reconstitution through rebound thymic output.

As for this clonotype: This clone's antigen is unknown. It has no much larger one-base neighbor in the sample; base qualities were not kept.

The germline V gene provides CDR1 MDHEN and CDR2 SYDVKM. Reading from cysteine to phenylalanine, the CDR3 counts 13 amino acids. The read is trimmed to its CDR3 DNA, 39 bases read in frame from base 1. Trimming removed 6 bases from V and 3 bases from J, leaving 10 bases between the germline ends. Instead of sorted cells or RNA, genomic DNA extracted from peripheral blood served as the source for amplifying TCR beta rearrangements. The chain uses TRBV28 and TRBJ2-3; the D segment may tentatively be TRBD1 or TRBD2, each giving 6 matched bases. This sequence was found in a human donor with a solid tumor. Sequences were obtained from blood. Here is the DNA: TGTGCCAGCAGGACAGGAGGGACAGATACGCAGTATTTT. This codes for CASRTGGTDTQYF.